This TCR beta chain was captured by sequencing in a study of a mutant IDH1 vaccine in newly diagnosed glioma. Study-level background: Mean patient age was approximately 40 years; approximately 62% were male and 37.5% female. Antecedent treatment encompassed radiotherapy, temozolomide, or their combination; the majority received both. Findings and limits, study-wide: The authors found pseudoprogression apparently unrelated to changes in top peripheral T cell clonotypes. Altogether, 93.3% of patients exhibited vaccine-induced immune responses.

The CDR3 totals 13 residues. Germline values: CDR1 LNHDA, CDR2 SQIVND (reference sequence). Trimming cost V 6 bases and J 5 bases, with 11 bases left between them. Clones were sequenced by immunoSEQ multiplex PCR, and TCRdb holds only the in-frame ones, with some missing. The table records 92,000 or so clones, almost 85% of them present only once. Documented time point: baseline, week 1 (first vaccination visit). Indicated treatment: pre-vaccination baseline after standard-of-care therapy. Remarks on this clone: Antigen unknown.

The receptor was isolated from a middle-aged man with glioma. Some clones in this sample may be carry-over from other donors' samples. The chain employs TRBV19 and TRBJ2-1; no definite D call. The sequencing used PBMCs, collected from a glioma patient treated with radiotherapy, temozolomide or both. The CDR3 sequence: CASRVGNDNEQFF. The CDR3 bases are TGTGCCAGTAGGGTGGGAAACGACAATGAGCAGTTCTTC.